The 18 T cell receptor beta chains below were found in one sample sequenced in a study of T cell responses to AZD1222 COVID-19 vaccine. TCRdb keeps only in-frame clones here, not all; method: immunoSEQ multiplex PCR. The sample lists 130,000 to 150,000 clones; 80% to 90% were seen once. The sample here was peripheral blood, taken on day 0 of AZD1222 vaccination. All receptors come from an adult in good health.

The chain has TRBV6-1 and TRBJ2-1; D remains unclear. V was cut by 2 bases and J by 5 bases, with 10 bases left in between. This CDR3 comprises 14 residues. The germline V gene has CDR1 MNHNS and CDR2 SASEGT. The CDR3 sequence is CASSERDFHNEQFF. Here the CDR3 DNA reads TGTGCCAGCAGTGAAAGAGATTTCCACAATGAGCAGTTCTTC.

The chain carries TRBV7-9 and TRBJ2-1; 7 bases agree with TRBD2. The J segment lost 6 bases and the V segment lost 7 bases, leaving 6 bases of the junction unmatched. Germline CDR1 is SEHNR and CDR2 is FQNEAQ (reference sequence). The CDR3 length is 13 residues. The CDR3 coding sequence is TGTGCCAGCATCCCGGGGAGGGCCAATGAGCAGTTCTTC. Translating gives CASIPGRANEQFF. Variable domain in full (rest from reference TRBV7-9 and TRBJ2-1): DTGVSQNPRHKITKRGQNVTFRCDPISEHNRLYWYRQTLGQGPEFLTYFQNEAQLEKSRLLSDRFSAERPKGSFSTLEIQRTEQGDSAMYLCASIPGRANEQFFGPGTRLTVL.

CDR3 sequence: CASSPTFSRGTDTQYF. The CDR3 region has the DNA TGTGCCAGTAGTCCAACCTTCTCTCGGGGCACAGATACGCAGTATTTT. The chain combines TRBV19 with TRBJ2-3; no firm D call. The CDR3 covers 16 residues. V shed 5 bases and J shed 1 base, with 16 bases lying between them. CDR1 LNHDA and CDR2 SQIVND come from the germline V gene (reference sequence).

V usage is TRBV13 and J usage is TRBJ2-7; tentative D call: TRBD2 (7 bases). V lost 5 bases and J lost 4, with 18 bases in between. In germline, CDR1 is PRHDT, CDR2 FYEKMQ (reference sequence). The CDR3 extends over 15 amino acids. This CDR3 is CASSRRGASWYEQYF. Written as DNA, the CDR3 is TGTGCCAGCAGCCGCCGGGGGGCGAGTTGGTACGAGCAGTACTTC.

V gene TRBV19 combines with J gene TRBJ2-6, with 9 bases lining up with TRBD1. The CDR3 consists of 18 residues. Germline trimming cut 6 bases from V and 4 bases from J; bases unmatched to any gene: 13. The germline CDR1 and CDR2 sequences are LNHDA and SQIVND (reference sequence). Written as DNA, the CDR3 is TGTGCCAGTAGACCGGGACAGGGTAGGTCTGCGGGGGCCAACGTCCTGACTTTC. It codes for CASRPGQGRSAGANVLTF.

The chain uses TRBV5-4 and TRBJ2-7; the D is unclear. The CDR3 runs to 13 residues. V was trimmed by 4 bases and J by 2 bases, leaving 10 bases between them. Per germline, CDR1 SGHNT and CDR2 YYREEE (reference sequence). CDR3 protein: CASSIDITYEQYF. The DNA of the CDR3 is TGTGCCAGCAGCATAGACATCACCTACGAGCAGTACTTC.

This clone was seen more than once but under ten times. This chain links TRBV7-8 with TRBJ1-1; 9 nucleotides agree with TRBD1. The CDR3 spans 14 residues. CDR1 is SGHVS and CDR2 is FQNEAQ in the germline V gene. After removal of 5 bases from V and 4 bases from J, the junction contained 5 bases not matched to a gene. The CDR3 region has the DNA TGTGCCAGCAGCGCAACAGGGGGCGTCACTGAAGCTTTCTTT. Protein product: CASSATGGVTEAFF.

The rearrangement links TRBV7-3 to TRBJ2-1; 8 bases map to TRBD2. Germline CDR1 and CDR2: SGHTA and FQGTGA. After removal of 4 bases from V and 4 bases from J, the junction contained 9 bases not matched to a gene. The CDR3 covers 16 residues. This chain's CDR3 is CASSSLAGLPYNEQFF. CDR3 coding DNA: TGTGCCAGCAGCTCGTTAGCGGGACTCCCGTACAATGAGCAGTTCTTC.

The chain couples TRBV18 to TRBJ2-7; D is uncertain. V was clipped by 2 bases and J by 3 bases, with 14 bases between them. This CDR3 is 15 amino acids long. Per the germline V gene, CDR1 is KGHSH and CDR2 is LQKENI. CDR3 DNA: TGTGCCAGCTCACCAACGAGCGACCTACGCTACGAGCAGTACTTC. This gives the protein CASSPTSDLRYEQYF.

This chain links TRBV11-2 with TRBJ2-2; TRBD2 matches at 14 bases. The V gene's germline CDR1 is SGHAT and CDR2 FQNNGV. This CDR3 region has 16 residues. Trimming cost V 5 bases and J 7 bases; bases outside gene matches: 6. CDR3 DNA sequence: TGTGCCAGCAGCACCGGACTAGCGGGAGGTGTCGGGGAGCTGTTTTTT. Translation: CASSTGLAGGVGELFF.

This rearrangement joins TRBV6-5 to TRBJ2-4, with 8 bases aligning to TRBD2. CDR1 is MNHEY, CDR2 SVGAGI, per germline. J gave up 6 bases and V 10 bases, and 5 bases lay outside the gene matches. The CDR3 runs 12 residues. The CDR3 DNA sequence: TGTGCCACGCAACTAGCGGTAAACATTCAGTACTTC. This sequence encodes CATQLAVNIQYF.

The CDR3 DNA reads as TGTGCCAGCAGCCAAGATGAGTACTCTGGAAACACCATATATTTT. Its protein product is CASSQDEYSGNTIYF. The genes are TRBV4-2 and TRBJ1-3, with no clear D. Between the trimmed V and J ends, which lost 0 bases and 0 bases, there was a span of 6 bases. CDR3 size: 15 residues. Per germline, CDR1 LGHNA and CDR2 YNFKEQ.

The chain links TRBV30 to TRBJ1-1; D not certain. With 5 bases removed from V and 0 bases from J, the gap between germline ends came to 10 bases. Germline assignment: CDR1 GTSNPN and CDR2 SVGIG (reference sequence). This CDR3 comprises 13 residues. The CDR3 DNA reads TGTGCCTGGGGGGAGAACATGAACACTGAAGCTTTCTTT. Its translation: CAWGENMNTEAFF.

This sequence joins TRBV18 and TRBJ1-3; weak D call: TRBD1 (5 bases). V was trimmed by 3 bases and J by 3 bases, leaving 15 bases between them. This CDR3 comprises 16 residues. From germline, CDR1 is KGHSH and CDR2 LQKENI. In nucleotides, the CDR3 is TGTGCCAGCTCACCGGCTCAGGGTCTAGGTGGAAACACCATATATTTT. Encoded protein: CASSPAQGLGGNTIYF.

CDR3 amino acids: CASSPGTSGSNEQFF. In DNA, the CDR3 is TGTGCCAGCAGCCCCGGGACTAGCGGGAGCAATGAGCAGTTCTTC. The genes are TRBV5-6 and TRBJ2-1; 14 nucleotides agree with TRBD2. Germline values: CDR1 SGHDT, CDR2 YYEEEE. This CDR3 has 15 residues. Unmatched junction bases numbered 3, after V lost 4 bases and J lost 6 bases.

The genes are TRBV30 and TRBJ2-7, with 8 positions matching TRBD2. From germline, CDR1 is GTSNPN and CDR2 SVGIG (reference sequence). CDR3 size: 15 residues. Trimming removed 2 bases from V and 0 bases from J; junction bases left unmatched: 6. CDR3 DNA sequence: TGTGCCTGGAGTTTTCAGCGGGAGTTCTCCTACGAGCAGTACTTC. Its protein is CAWSFQREFSYEQYF. Full variable domain (rest looked up from reference TRBV30 and TRBJ2-7): SQTIHQWPATLVQPVGSPLSLECTVEGTSNPNLYWYRQAAGRGLQLLFYSVGIGQISSEVPQNLSASRPQDRQFILSSKKLLLSDSGFYLCAWSFQREFSYEQYFGPGTRLTVT.

The V call is TRBV7-3, the J call TRBJ2-5; D not resolved. The CDR3 runs 13 residues. V lost 5 bases, J lost 4 bases, and 11 bases lay in between. CDR1 and CDR2 from the germline V gene are SGHTA and FQGTGA. CDR3 residues: CASSPSQTETQYF. The CDR3 coding sequence is TGTGCCAGCAGCCCTAGTCAGACAGAGACCCAGTACTTC. The entire variable domain, with the rest obtained from reference TRBV7-3 and TRBJ2-5, is as follows: GAGVSQTPSNKVTEKGKYVELRCDPISGHTALYWYRQSLGQGPEFLIYFQGTGAADDSGLPNDRFFAVRPEGSVSTLKIQRTERGDSAVYLCASSPSQTETQYFGPGTRLLVL.

The V and J genes are TRBV5-1 and TRBJ2-5; TRBD1 matches at 12 bases. This CDR3 is 17 amino acids long. CDR1 is SGHRS, CDR2 YFSETQ, per germline. Trimming at V came to 2 bases and at J to 4 bases, leaving 9 bases not matched to a gene. CDR3 loop: CASSFGIWDRGRETQYF. CDR3 coding DNA: TGCGCCAGCAGCTTTGGTATTTGGGACAGGGGGCGAGAGACCCAGTACTTC.